This T cell receptor (beta chain) was sequenced in a study of shared clonotypes between healthy human individuals. Study in general: CD8 memory received one plate per donor, CD8 naive two, CD4 memory three and CD4 naive three. Overall study findings and caveats: What limited the represented genetic and exposure-history diversity was the small number of donors. Generally, naive subsets came out with larger estimated richness than memory subsets.

The CDR3 covers 14 residues. J was trimmed by 7 bases and V by 6 bases; bases with no gene match: 11. In germline, CDR1 is LNHDA, CDR2 SQIVND (reference sequence). Clones were sequenced by immunoSEQ multiplex PCR, and TCRdb holds only the in-frame ones, with some missing. The sample contains approximately 700,000 clones, around four fifths of which appear only once. A word on this clone: Antigen: not known.

All the donors were Caucasian adults who lived in Nashville, Tennessee. The sample consisted of memory CD4+ T cells sorted from blood. The subset here: CD45RA-negative fraction. This TCR was sampled from a woman aged 25 to 39 in good health. The J gene is TRBJ1-2, the V gene TRBV19; 7 bases align to TRBD1. As DNA, the CDR3 is TGTGCCAGTAGCCCTACAGGGACAGTGGTTGGCTACACCTTC. It is translated as CASSPTGTVVGYTF.